Listed here are 3 T cell receptor beta chains from one sample, sequenced in a study of blood T cell repertoires in COVID-19. Profiled with immunoSEQ multiplex PCR; TCRdb holds only in-frame clones, not every one. This sample has 180,000 or so clones; 80% to 85% occur once, and the top ten carry roughly 13%. Sequenced sample: PBMCs or T cells enriched from blood (not recorded which). The source of these receptors is a woman in her sixties or seventies who had recovered from COVID-19.

The rearrangement joins TRBV10-1 to TRBJ2-3; 7 nucleotides line up with TRBD2. The CDR3 runs 14 residues. In germline, CDR1 is WNHNN, CDR2 SYGVQD (reference sequence). V shed 2 bases, J shed 1 base, and the junction held 0 bases outside the gene matches. CDR3 in DNA: TGCGCCAGCAGTGAGACTAGCGGCACAGATACGCAGTATTTT. Protein sequence: CASSETSGTDTQYF.

The gene calls are TRBV28 and TRBJ2-3; 8 positions agree with TRBD1. The germline V gene has CDR1 MDHEN and CDR2 SYDVKM. The CDR3 sequence is 13 residues long. Trimming cost V 8 bases and J 5 bases; bases outside gene matches: 6. CDR3 region: CASRRTGKDTQYF. CDR3 nucleotides: TGTGCCAGCCGGCGGACAGGGAAAGATACGCAGTATTTT.

The rearrangement links TRBV6-5 to TRBJ2-7, with 8 bases aligning to TRBD1. This CDR3 is built from 16 residues. The germline V gene has CDR1 MNHEY and CDR2 SVGAGI. Trimming at V came to 2 bases and at J to 2 bases, leaving 8 bases not matched to a gene. The CDR3 region is CASSYGGTGTTYEQYF. CDR3 sequence (DNA): TGTGCCAGCAGTTACGGAGGGACAGGTACGACCTACGAGCAGTACTTC.